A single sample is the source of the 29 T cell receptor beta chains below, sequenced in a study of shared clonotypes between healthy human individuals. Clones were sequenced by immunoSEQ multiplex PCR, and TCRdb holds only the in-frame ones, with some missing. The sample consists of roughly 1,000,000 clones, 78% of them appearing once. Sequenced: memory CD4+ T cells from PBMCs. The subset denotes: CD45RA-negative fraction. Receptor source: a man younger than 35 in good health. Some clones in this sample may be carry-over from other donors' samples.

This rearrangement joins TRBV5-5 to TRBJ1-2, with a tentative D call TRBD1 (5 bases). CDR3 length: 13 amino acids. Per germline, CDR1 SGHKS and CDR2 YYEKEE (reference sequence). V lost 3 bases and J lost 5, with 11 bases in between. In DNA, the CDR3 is TGTGCCAGCAGCTCAGGGTCCGGTTATGGCTACACCTTC. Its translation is CASSSGSGYGYTF.

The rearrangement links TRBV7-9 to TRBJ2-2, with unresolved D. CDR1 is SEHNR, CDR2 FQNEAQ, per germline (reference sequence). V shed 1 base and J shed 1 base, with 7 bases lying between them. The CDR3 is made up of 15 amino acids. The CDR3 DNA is TGTGCCAGCAGCTTAGGGCAAGAGAACACCGGGGAGCTGTTTTTT. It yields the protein CASSLGQENTGELFF.

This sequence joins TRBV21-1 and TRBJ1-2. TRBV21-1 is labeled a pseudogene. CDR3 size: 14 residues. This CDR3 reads CASSKAGGGYGYTF. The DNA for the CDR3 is TGTGCCAGCAGCAAAGCGGGGGGAGGCTATGGCTACACCTTC.

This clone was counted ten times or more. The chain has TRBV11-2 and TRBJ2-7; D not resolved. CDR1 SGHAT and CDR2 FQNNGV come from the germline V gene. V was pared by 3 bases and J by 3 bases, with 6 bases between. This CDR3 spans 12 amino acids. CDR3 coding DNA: TGTGCCAGCAGCTTTGGGTTCTACGAGCAGTACTTC. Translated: CASSFGFYEQYF.

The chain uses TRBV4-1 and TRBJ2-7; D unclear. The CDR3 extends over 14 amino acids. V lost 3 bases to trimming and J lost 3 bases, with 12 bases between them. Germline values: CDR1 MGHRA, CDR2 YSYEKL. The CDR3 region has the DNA TGCGCCAGCAGCCAGGACGGAACCCTCTACGAGCAGTACTTC. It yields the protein CASSQDGTLYEQYF.

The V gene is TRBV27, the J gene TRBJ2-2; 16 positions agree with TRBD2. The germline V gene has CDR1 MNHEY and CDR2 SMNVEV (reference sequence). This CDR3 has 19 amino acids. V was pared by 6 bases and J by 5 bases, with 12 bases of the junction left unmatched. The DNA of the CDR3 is TGTGCCAGCAGCCGCCTGGGACTAGCGGGAGGGAGAACAACCGGGGAGCTGTTTTTT. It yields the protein CASSRLGLAGGRTTGELFF.

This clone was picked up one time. The CDR3 DNA sequence: TGTGCCAGCAGTCGGCCGGGCCCCCAAGAGACCCAGTACTTC. Protein sequence: CASSRPGPQETQYF. This rearrangement joins TRBV27 to TRBJ2-5, with no clear D. CDR1 is MNHEY and CDR2 is SMNVEV in the germline V gene (reference sequence). V gave up 5 bases and J gave up 1 base, with 11 bases separating them. This CDR3 is 14 amino acids long.

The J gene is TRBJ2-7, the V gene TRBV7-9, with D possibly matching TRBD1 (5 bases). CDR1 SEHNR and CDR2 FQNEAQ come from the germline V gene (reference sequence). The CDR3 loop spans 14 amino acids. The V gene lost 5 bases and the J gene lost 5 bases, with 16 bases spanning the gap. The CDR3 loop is CASSANRRRDEQYF. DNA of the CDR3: TGTGCCAGCAGCGCCAACAGGAGACGTGACGAGCAGTACTTC. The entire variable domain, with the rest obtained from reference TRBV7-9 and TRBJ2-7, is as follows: DTGVSQNPRHKITKRGQNVTFRCDPISEHNRLYWYRQTLGQGPEFLTYFQNEAQLEKSRLLSDRFSAERPKGSFSTLEIQRTEQGDSAMYLCASSANRRRDEQYFGPGTRLTVT.

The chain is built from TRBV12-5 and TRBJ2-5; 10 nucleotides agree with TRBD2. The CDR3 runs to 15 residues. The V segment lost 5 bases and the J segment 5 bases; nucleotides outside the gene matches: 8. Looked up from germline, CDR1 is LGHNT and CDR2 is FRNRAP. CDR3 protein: CASGVGLALGETQYF. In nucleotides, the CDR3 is TGTGCTAGTGGTGTGGGACTAGCGTTGGGGGAGACCCAGTACTTC.

The CDR3 reads CASSPRENTGELFF. The CDR3 DNA follows: TGTGCCAGCAGCCCCAGGGAGAACACCGGGGAGCTGTTTTTT. The chain has TRBV7-7 and TRBJ2-2, with D possibly matching TRBD1 (5 bases). This CDR3 contains 14 residues. The ends were cut back, 5 bases at V and 1 base at J, with 8 bases in the middle. Looked up from germline, CDR1 is SSHAT and CDR2 is FNYEAQ (reference sequence).

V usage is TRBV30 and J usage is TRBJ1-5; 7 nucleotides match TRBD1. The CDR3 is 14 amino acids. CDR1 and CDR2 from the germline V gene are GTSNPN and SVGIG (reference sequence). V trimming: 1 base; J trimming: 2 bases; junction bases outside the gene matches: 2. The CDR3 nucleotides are TGTGCCTGGAGTGGACAGGGAGGCAATCAGCCCCAGCATTTT. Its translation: CAWSGQGGNQPQHF.

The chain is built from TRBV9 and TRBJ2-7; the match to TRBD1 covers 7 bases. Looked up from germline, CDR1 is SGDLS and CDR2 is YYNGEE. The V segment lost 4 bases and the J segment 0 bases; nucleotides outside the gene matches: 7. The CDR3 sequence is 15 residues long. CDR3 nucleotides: TGTGCCAGCAGCTCGGGACAGACAAGCTCCTACGAGCAGTACTTC. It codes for CASSSGQTSSYEQYF. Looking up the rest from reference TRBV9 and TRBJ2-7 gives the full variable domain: DSGVTQTPKHLITATGQRVTLRCSPRSGDLSVYWYQQSLDQGLQFLIQYYNGEERAKGNILERFSAQQFPDLHSELNLSSLELGDSALYFCASSSGQTSSYEQYFGPGTRLTVT.

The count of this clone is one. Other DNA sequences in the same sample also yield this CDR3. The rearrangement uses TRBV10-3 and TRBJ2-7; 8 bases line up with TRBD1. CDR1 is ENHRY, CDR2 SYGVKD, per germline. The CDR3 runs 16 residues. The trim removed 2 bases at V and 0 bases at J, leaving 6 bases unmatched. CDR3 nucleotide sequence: TGTGCCATCAGTGAGGTCGGGGACAGGAGCTCCTACGAGCAGTACTTC. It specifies CAISEVGDRSSYEQYF.

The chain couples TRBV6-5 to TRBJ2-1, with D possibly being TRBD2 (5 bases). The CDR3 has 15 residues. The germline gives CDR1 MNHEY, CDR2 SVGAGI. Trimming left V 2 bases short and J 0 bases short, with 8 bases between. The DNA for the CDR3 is TGTGCCAGCAGTTACATGCTAGCCTCCTACAATGAGCAGTTCTTC. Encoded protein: CASSYMLASYNEQFF.

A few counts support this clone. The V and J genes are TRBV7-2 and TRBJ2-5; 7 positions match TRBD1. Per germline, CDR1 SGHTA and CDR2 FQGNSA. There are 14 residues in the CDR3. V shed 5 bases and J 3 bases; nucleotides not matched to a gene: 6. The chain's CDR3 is CASSANRGKETQYF. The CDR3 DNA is TGTGCCAGCAGCGCCAACAGGGGCAAAGAGACCCAGTACTTC.

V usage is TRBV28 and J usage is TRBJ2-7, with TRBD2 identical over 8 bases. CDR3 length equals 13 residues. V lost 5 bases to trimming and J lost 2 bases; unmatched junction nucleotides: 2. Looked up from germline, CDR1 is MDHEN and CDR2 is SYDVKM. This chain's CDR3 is CASSNGGAYEQYF. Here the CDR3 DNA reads TGTGCCAGCAGTAACGGGGGGGCCTACGAGCAGTACTTC.

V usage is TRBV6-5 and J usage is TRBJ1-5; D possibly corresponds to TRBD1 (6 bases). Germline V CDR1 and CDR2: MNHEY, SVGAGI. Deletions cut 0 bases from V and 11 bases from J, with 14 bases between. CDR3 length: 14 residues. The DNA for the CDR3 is TGTGCCAGCAGTTACTCAGCAGGGCAGGGGACCCAGCATTTT. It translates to CASSYSAGQGTQHF.

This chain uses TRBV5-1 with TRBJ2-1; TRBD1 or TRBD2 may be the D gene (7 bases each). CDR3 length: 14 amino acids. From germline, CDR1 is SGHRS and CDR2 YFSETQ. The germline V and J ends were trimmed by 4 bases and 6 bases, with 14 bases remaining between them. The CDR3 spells CASSPQGEGNEQFF. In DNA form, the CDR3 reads TGCGCCAGCAGCCCTCAGGGGGAGGGCAATGAGCAGTTCTTC.

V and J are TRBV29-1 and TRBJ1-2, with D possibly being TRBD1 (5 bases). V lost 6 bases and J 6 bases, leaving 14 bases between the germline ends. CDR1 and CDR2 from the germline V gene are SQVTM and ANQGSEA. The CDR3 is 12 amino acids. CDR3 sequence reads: CSVFGIRDGYTF. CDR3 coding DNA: TGCAGCGTCTTCGGGATCAGGGATGGCTACACCTTC.

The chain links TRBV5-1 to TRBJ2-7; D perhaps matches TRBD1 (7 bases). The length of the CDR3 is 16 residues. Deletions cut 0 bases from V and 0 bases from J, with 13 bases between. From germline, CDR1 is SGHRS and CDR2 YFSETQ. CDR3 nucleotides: TGCGCCAGCAGCTTGGCCCCGGAGGGGGCCTCCTACGAGCAGTACTTC. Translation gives CASSLAPEGASYEQYF.

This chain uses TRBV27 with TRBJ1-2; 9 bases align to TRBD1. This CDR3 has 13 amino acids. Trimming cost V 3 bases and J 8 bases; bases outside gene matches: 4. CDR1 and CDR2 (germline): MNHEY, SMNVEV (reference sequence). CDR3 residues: CASSLGTGKGYTF. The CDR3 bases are TGTGCCAGCAGTTTGGGGACAGGGAAAGGCTACACCTTC.

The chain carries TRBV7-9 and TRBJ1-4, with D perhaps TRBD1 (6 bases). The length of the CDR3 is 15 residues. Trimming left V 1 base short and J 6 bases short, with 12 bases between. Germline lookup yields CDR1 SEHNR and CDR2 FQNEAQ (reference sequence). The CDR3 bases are TGTGCCAGCAGCTTAGTCGGAGGGGGTTATGAAAAACTGTTTTTT. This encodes CASSLVGGGYEKLFF.

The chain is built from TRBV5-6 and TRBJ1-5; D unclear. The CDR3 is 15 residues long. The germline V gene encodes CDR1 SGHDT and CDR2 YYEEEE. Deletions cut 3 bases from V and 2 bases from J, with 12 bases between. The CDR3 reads CASSYGYNGNQPQHF. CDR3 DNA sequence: TGTGCCAGCAGCTACGGATACAATGGCAATCAGCCCCAGCATTTT.

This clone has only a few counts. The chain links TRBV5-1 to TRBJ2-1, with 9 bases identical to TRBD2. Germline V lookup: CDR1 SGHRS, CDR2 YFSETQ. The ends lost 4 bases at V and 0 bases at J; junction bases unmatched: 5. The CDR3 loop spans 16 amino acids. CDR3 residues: CASSPDSGSSYNEQFF. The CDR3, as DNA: TGCGCCAGCAGCCCAGATAGCGGGAGCTCCTACAATGAGCAGTTCTTC.

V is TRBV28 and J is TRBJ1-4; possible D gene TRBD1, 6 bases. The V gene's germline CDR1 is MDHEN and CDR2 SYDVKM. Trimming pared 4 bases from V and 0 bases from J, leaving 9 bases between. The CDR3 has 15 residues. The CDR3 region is CASSSGVATNEKLFF. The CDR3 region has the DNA TGTGCCAGCAGTTCAGGGGTGGCAACTAATGAAAAACTGTTTTTT.

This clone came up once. This CDR3 is CASSFQSRGQEAFF. CDR3 DNA sequence: TGTGCCAGCAGCTTCCAATCCAGGGGGCAGGAAGCTTTCTTT. The chain joins TRBV5-6 to TRBJ1-1; TRBD1 matches 8 bases. Germline CDR1 is SGHDT and CDR2 is YYEEEE. J lost 8 bases, V lost 2 bases, and 8 bases had no gene match. The CDR3 loop spans 14 amino acids.

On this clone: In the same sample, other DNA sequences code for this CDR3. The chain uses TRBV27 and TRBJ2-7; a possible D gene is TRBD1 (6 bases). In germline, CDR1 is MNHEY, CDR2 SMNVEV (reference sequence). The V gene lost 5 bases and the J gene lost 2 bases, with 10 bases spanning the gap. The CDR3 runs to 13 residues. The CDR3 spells CASSRDRTYEQYF. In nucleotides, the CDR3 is TGTGCCAGCAGTCGCGACAGGACCTACGAGCAGTACTTC.

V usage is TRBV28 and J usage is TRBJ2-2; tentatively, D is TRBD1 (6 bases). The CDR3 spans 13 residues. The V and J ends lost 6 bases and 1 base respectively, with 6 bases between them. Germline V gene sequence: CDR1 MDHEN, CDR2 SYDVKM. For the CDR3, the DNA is TGTGCCAGCAGGACAGGGAACACCGGGGAGCTGTTTTTT. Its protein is CASRTGNTGELFF.

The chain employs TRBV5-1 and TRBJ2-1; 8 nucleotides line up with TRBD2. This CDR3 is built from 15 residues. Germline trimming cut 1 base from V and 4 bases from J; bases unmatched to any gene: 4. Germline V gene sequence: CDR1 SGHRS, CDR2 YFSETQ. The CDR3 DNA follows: TGCGCCAGCAGCTTGACGGGAGGGGCGTACAATGAGCAGTTCTTC. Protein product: CASSLTGGAYNEQFF.